This T cell receptor beta chain emerged from a study of breast tumors, draining lymph nodes, adjacent tissues. Study-level points and caveats: Compared with basal-like, luminal-like tumors shared significantly more repertoire with nontumor tissue. Data only fit, rather than demonstrated, lymph node origin of most tumor T cells.

This CDR3 comprises 13 residues. Germline-derived CDR1 and CDR2 are SGHRS and YFSETQ. V lost 4 bases, J lost 2 bases, and 9 bases lay in between. Samples came from axillary lymph nodes draining the breast cancer. The table lists this clonotype with many counts. Its matching antigen is unknown. One entry per CDR3 protein, called by TCRdb with MiXCR from the multiplex PCR reads. This table has 130,000 or so distinct CDR3 sequences, approximately 21% appearing once. This sequence joins TRBV5-1 and TRBJ2-5, with unresolved D. This sequence originates from a female donor with breast cancer. Some clones in this sample may be carry-over from other donors' samples. Specimen: axillary lymph node tissue. The CDR3 sequence: CASSPIRQETQYF. The DNA of the CDR3 is TGCGCCAGCAGCCCCATACGGCAAGAGACCCAGTACTTC.